This TCR beta chain was captured by sequencing in a study of brain T cells in children with intractable seizures listed by TCRdb under 2021. Turning to the overall study: Resected brain tissue from about 50 pediatric epilepsy surgery cases was first screened for immune gene transcripts using a NanoString immunology panel. Of the approximately twelve selected surgery cases, pre-surgery blood was also sequenced for eight, so four had brain tissue only.

The immunoSEQ assay was applied to genomic DNA to generate the TCR beta chain sequences. Per the authors' processing: CDR3 sequences that did not begin with the conserved framework cysteine at position 104 were removed by hand. Clonality was calculated as one minus the normalized Shannon's Diversity Index, with values ranging from 0 (maximal diversity) to 1 (oligoclonal). Chi-squared comparison-of-proportions tests were used to check whether the frequency of the same CDR3 differed between samples, for example brain versus blood. Public clonotypes were identified through searches of immuneACCESS, and similarity to known antiviral clonotypes was evaluated with the VDJdb browser. TCRdb took over this immuneACCESS table, retaining in-frame rearrangements with V and J assigned. Such tables are incomplete; in checked studies, under half of the missing clones stem from an unresolved V gene, and the remainder is unexplained. From that table come the V and J calls and clone size; the DNA was used to work out D and trimming. Present in this sample are tens of thousands of clones, 93% of which were seen just once. The ten biggest clones cover over 1.5% of the sample.

As to this clone: Its cognate antigen has yet to be identified. Per-base qualities were not stored, and no clone one base away is much larger.

The germline V gene yields SQVTM for CDR1 and ANQGSEA for CDR2. V lost 2 bases and J lost 3 bases, and the count of bases not matched to a germline gene is 10. The CDR3 holds 15 amino acids from the cysteine to the phenylalanine. Only CDR3 DNA is held: 45 bases, read in frame from base 1. What the time point label conveys for this sample: resected brain tissue, or blood drawn just prior to surgery. The surgery cases that showed the highest brain T cell transcript signatures were chosen for TCR beta chain sequencing of brain tissue, and of blood when it was available. Prior to surgery, the patients had been treated with at least one anti-epileptic drug. TCR-sequenced patients were children with drug-resistant epilepsy due to tuberous sclerosis complex, focal cortical dysplasia, Rasmussen encephalitis or hemimegalencephaly. The Monarch genomic DNA purification kit was used to extract bulk genomic DNA from unsorted brain tissue and from whole blood.

General conclusions and limits of the study: Because sequencing depth was different between pre-surgery and post-surgery blood, clones absent from the pre-surgery sample may reflect undersampling. Viral specificity was inferred only from CDR3 sequence similarity, and patients' HCMV serostatus was unknown.

Here the chain combines TRBV29-1 and TRBJ2-7; a stretch of 7 junction bases matches TRBD2. This receptor was identified in a boy under two years old with tuberous sclerosis and intractable seizures. Source: peripheral blood, taken at surgery. At the DNA level, the sequence is TGCAGCGTTGAACTGGGAGGGCTACCCGACTACGAGCAGTACTTC. Protein translation: CSVELGGLPDYEQYF.